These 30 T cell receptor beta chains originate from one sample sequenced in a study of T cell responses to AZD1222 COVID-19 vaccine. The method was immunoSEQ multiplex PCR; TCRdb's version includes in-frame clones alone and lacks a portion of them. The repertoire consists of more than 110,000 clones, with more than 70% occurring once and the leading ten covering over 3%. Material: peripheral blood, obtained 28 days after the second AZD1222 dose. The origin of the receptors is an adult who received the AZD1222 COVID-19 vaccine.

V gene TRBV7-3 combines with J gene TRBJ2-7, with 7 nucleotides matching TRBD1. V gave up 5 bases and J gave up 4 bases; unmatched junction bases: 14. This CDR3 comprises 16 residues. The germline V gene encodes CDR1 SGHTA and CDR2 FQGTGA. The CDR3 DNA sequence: TGTGCCAGCAGCCGAAAAACCCGGGACAGACCTTACGAGCAGTACTTC. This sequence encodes CASSRKTRDRPYEQYF. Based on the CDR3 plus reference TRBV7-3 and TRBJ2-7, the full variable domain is GAGVSQTPSNKVTEKGKYVELRCDPISGHTALYWYRQSLGQGPEFLIYFQGTGAADDSGLPNDRFFAVRPEGSVSTLKIQRTERGDSAVYLCASSRKTRDRPYEQYFGPGTRLTVT.

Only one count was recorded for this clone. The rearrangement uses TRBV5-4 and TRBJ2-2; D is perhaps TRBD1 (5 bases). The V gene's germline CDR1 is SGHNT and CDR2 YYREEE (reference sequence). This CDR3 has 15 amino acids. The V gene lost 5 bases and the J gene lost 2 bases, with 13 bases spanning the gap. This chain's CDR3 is CASRDRGLNTGELFF. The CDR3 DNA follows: TGTGCCAGCAGAGATAGGGGCCTCAACACCGGGGAGCTGTTTTTT. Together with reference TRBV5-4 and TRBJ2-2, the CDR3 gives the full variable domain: ETGVTQSPTHLIKTRGQQVTLRCSSQSGHNTVSWYQQALGQGPQFIFQYYREEENGRGNFPPRFSGLQFPNYSSELNVNALELDDSALYLCASRDRGLNTGELFFGEGSRLTVL.

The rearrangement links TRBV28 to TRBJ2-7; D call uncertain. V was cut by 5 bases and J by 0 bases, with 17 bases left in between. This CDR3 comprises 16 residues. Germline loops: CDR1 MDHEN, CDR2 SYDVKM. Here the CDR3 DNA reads TGTGCCAGCAGTCTCCCGTGGCCGACAAGCTCCTACGAGCAGTACTTC. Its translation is CASSLPWPTSSYEQYF.

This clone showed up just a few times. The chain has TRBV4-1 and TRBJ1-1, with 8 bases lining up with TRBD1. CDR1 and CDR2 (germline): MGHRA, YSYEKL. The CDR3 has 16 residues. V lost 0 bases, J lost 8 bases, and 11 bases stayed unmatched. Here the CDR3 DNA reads TGCGCCAGCAGCCAAGATCGCAATAGGACAGGGTGGGAAGCTTTCTTT. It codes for CASSQDRNRTGWEAFF.

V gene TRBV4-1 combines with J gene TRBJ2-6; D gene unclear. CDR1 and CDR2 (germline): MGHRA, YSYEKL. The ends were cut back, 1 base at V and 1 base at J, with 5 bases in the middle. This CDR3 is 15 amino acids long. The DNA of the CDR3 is TGCGCCAGCAGCCAAGTTTGGTCTGGGGCCAACGTCCTGACTTTC. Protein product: CASSQVWSGANVLTF.

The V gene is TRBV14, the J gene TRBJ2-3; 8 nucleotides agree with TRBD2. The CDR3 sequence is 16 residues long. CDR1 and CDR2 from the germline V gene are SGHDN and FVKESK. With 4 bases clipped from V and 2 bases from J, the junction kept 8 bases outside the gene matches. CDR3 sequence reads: CASSPLGAGVTDTQYF. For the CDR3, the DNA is TGTGCCAGCAGCCCCCTGGGAGCGGGGGTCACAGATACGCAGTATTTT.

The CDR3 DNA reads TGTGCCAGCAGGAGGAGTGGGTCAACCAATAATTCACCCCTCCACTTT. Translated: CASRRSGSTNNSPLHF. The V and J genes are TRBV2 and TRBJ1-6; no reliable D call. Germline V gene lookup returns CDR1 SNHLY and CDR2 FYNNEI. The CDR3 runs to 16 residues. With 6 bases removed from V and 5 bases from J, the gap between germline ends came to 17 bases. The whole variable domain, filled in from reference TRBV2 and TRBJ1-6, reads EPEVTQTPSHQVTQMGQEVILRCVPISNHLYFYWYRQILGQKVEFLVSFYNNEISEKSEIFDDQFSVERPDGSNFTLKIRSTKLEDSAMYFCASRRSGSTNNSPLHFGNGTRLTVT.

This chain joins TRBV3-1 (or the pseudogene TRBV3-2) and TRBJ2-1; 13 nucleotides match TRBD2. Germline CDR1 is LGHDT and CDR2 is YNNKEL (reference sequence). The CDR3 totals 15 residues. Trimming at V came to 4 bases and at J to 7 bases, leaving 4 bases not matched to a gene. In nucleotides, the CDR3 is TGTGCCAGCAGCCCCACTAGCGGGAGGGATAATGAGCAGTTCTTC. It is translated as CASSPTSGRDNEQFF.

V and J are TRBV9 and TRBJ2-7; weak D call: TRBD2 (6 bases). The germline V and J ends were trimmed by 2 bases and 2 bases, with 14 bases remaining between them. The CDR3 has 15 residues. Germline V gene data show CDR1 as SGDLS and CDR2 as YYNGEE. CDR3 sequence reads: CASSVSGTGTYEQYF. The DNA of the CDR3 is TGTGCCAGCAGCGTCTCCGGGACTGGTACCTACGAGCAGTACTTC.

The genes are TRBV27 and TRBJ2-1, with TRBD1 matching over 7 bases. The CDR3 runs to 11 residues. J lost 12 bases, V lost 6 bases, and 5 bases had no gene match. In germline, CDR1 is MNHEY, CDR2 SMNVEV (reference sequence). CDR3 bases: TGTGCCAGCAGCCACCGGGACAGGCAGTTCTTC. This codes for CASSHRDRQFF.

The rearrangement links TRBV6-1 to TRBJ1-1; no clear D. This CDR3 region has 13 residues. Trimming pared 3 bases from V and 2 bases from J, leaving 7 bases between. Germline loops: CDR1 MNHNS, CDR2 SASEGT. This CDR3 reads CASSESSNTEAFF. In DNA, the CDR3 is TGTGCCAGCAGTGAGTCGTCCAACACTGAAGCTTTCTTT.

CDR3 in DNA: TGTGCCACCAGTGATCCAGGGTTTGGCTACACCTTC. This sequence encodes CATSDPGFGYTF. This chain joins TRBV24-1 and TRBJ1-2; possible D gene TRBD1, 5 bases. The V gene's germline CDR1 is KGHDR and CDR2 SFDVKD. The CDR3 is made up of 12 amino acids. Trimming pared 3 bases from V and 7 bases from J, leaving 8 bases between.

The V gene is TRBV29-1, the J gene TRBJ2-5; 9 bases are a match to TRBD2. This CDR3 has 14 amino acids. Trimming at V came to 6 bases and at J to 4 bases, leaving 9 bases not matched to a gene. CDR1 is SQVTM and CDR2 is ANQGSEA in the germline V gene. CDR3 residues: CSVVAGAPAETQYF. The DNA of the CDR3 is TGCAGCGTAGTAGCGGGAGCCCCGGCAGAGACCCAGTACTTC.

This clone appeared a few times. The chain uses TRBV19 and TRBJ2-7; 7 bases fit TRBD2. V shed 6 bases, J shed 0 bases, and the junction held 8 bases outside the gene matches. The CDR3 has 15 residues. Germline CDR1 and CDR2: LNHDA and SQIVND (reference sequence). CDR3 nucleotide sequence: TGTGCCAGTAGAAGGGCGACGGGGGGCTCCTACGAGCAGTACTTC. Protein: CASRRATGGSYEQYF. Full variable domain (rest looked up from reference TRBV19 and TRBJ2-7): DGGITQSPKYLFRKEGQNVTLSCEQNLNHDAMYWYRQDPGQGLRLIYYSQIVNDFQKGDIAEGYSVSREKKESFPLTVTSAQKNPTAFYLCASRRATGGSYEQYFGPGTRLTVT.

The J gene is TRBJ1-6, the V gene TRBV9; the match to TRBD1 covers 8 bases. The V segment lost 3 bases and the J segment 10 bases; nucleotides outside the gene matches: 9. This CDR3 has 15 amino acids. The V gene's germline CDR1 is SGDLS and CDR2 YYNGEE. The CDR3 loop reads CASSAGDRSNSPLHF. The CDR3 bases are TGTGCCAGCAGCGCCGGGGACAGGAGTAACTCACCCCTCCACTTT.

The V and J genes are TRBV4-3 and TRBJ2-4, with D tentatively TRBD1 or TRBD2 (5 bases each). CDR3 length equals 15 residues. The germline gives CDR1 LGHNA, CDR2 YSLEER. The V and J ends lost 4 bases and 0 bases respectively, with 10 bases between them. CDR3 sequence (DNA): TGCGCCAGCAGCCCGACGGGGCTAGCCAAAAACATTCAGTACTTC. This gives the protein CASSPTGLAKNIQYF.

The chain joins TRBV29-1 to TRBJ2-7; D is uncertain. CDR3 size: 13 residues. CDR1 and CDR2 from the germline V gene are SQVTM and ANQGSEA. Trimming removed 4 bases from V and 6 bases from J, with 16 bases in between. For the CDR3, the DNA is TGCAGCGTTGTTGAAAGTCTAGGTGGCGAGCAGTACTTC. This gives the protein CSVVESLGGEQYF.

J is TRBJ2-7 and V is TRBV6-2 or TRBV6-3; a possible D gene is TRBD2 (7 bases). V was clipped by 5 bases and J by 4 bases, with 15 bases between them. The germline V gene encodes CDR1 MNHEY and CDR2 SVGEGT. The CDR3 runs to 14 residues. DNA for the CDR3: TGTGCCAGCAGTGACGGGGGGCTACGATACGAGCAGTACTTC. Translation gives CASSDGGLRYEQYF.

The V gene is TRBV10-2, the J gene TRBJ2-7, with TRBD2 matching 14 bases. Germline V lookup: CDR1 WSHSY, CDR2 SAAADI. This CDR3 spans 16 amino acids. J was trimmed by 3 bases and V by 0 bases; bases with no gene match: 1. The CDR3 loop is CASSESGTSGSYEQYF. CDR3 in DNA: TGCGCCAGCAGTGAGTCGGGGACTAGCGGGAGCTACGAGCAGTACTTC.

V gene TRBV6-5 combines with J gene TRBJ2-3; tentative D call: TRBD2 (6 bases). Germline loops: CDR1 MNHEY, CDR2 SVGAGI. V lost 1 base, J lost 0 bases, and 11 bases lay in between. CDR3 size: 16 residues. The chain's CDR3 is CASSYWAGRSTDTQYF. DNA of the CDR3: TGTGCCAGCAGTTACTGGGCGGGAAGGAGCACAGATACGCAGTATTTT.

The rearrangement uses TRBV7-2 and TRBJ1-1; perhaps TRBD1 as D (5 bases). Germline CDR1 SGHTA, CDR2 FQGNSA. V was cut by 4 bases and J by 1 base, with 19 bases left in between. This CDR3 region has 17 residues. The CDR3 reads CASSSIIYTGANTEAFF. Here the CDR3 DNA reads TGTGCCAGCAGCTCGATTATTTACACCGGGGCGAACACTGAAGCTTTCTTT.

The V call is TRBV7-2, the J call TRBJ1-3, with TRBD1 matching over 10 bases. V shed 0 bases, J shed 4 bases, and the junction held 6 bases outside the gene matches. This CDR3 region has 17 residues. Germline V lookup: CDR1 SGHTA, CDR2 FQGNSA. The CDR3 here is CASSLAGQGFGGNTIYF. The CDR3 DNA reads TGTGCCAGCAGCTTAGCGGGACAGGGGTTTGGCGGAAACACCATATATTTT.

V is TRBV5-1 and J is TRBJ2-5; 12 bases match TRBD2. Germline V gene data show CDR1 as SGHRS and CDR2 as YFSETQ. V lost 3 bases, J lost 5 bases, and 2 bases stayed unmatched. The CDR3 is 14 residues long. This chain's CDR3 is CASSSLAGGETQYF. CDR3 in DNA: TGCGCCAGCAGCTCTCTAGCGGGAGGGGAGACCCAGTACTTC.

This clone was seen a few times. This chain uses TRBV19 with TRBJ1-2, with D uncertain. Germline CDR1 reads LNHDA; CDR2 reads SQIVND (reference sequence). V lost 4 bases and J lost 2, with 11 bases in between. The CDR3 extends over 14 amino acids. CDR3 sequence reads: CASSTLRGNYGYTF. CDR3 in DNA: TGTGCCAGTAGTACCCTCCGCGGCAACTATGGCTACACCTTC.

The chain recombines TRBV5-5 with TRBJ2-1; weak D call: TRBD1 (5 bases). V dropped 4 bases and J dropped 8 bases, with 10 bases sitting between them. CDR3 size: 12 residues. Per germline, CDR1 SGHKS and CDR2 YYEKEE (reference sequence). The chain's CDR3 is CASSVQVHEQFF. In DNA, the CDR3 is TGTGCCAGCAGCGTACAGGTCCATGAGCAGTTCTTC.

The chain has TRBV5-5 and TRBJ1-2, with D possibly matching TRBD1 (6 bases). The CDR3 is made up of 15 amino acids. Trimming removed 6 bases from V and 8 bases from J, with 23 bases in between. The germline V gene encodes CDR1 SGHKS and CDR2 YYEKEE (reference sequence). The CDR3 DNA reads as TGTGCCAGCAAAGAAACCCGACAGGAGAATGAGGGCTACACCTTC. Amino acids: CASKETRQENEGYTF. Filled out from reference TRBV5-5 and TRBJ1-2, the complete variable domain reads DAGVTQSPTHLIKTRGQQVTLRCSPISGHKSVSWYQQVLGQGPQFIFQYYEKEERGRGNFPDRFSARQFPNYSSELNVNALLLGDSALYLCASKETRQENEGYTFGSGTRLTVV.

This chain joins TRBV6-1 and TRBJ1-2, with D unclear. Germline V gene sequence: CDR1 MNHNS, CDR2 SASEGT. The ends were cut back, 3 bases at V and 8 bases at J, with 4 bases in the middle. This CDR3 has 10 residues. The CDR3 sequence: CASSEYGYTF. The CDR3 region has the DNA TGTGCCAGCAGTGAGTACGGCTACACCTTC.

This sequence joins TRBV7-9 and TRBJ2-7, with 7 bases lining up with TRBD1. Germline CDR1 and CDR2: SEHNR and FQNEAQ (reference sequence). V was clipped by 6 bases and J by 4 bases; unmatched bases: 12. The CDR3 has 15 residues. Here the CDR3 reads CASRLGPDRLYEQYF. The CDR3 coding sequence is TGTGCCAGCAGGCTGGGCCCGGACAGGCTTTACGAGCAGTACTTC.

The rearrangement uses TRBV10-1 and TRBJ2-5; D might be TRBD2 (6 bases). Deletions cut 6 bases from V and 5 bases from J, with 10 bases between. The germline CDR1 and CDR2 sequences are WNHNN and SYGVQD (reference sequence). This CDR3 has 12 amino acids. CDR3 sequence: CASSPGGETQYF. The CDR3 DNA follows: TGCGCCAGCAGCCCTGGGGGGGAGACCCAGTACTTC.

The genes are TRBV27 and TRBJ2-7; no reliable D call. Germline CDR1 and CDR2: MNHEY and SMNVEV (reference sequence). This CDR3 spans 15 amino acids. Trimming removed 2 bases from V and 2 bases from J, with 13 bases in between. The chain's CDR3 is CASSLGVGPAYEQYF. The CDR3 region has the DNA TGTGCCAGCAGTTTAGGTGTAGGGCCTGCCTACGAGCAGTACTTC.